This T cell receptor beta chain was documented in a study of T-cell memory formation after mild COVID-19. Study results and caveats: The finding that pre-infection memory included some responding clones suggested that cross-reactive memory joined. Later expanders leaned toward CD4+, whereas clones contracting from day 15 to 85 were balanced CD4/CD8. Confirmation was lacking for SARS-CoV-2 specificity of second-wave clones that peaked on day 37.

This CDR3 is built from 13 residues. V dropped 0 bases and J dropped 8 bases, with 10 bases sitting between them. Libraries for TCRalpha and TCRbeta carried sample barcodes and unique molecular identifiers via 5'RACE. TCRdb recomputed calls from the 5' RACE reads with MiXCR, one row per CDR3 protein. The sample contains around 370,000 distinct CDR3 sequences, over 20% of which appear only once. A note on this clonotype: Antigen: not known.

The chain couples TRBV12-3 or TRBV12-4 to TRBJ1-1; D gene unclear. The receptor's source is an adult woman who had mild COVID-19 (a few samples of this study predate the infection). Cell type and time point are not known. Material: PBMCs or a T cell subset sorted from them (not recorded which). The CDR3 protein is CASSLARDMEAFF. CDR3 bases: TGTGCCAGCAGTTTAGCGCGAGATATGGAAGCTTTCTTT.